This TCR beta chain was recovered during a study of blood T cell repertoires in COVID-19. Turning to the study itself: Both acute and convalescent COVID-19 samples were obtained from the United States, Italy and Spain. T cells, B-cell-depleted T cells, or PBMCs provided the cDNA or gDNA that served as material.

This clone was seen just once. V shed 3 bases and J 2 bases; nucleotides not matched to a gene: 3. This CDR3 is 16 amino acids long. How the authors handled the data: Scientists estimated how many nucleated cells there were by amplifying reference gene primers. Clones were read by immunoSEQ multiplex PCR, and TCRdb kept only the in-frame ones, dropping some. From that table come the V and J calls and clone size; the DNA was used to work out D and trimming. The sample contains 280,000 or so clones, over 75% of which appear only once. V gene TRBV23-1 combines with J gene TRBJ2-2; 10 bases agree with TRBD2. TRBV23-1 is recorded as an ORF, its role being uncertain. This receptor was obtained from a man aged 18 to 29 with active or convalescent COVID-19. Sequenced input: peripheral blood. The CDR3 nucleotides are TGCGCCAGCAGTCAGAGCGGGGGGGGCAACACCGGGGAGCTGTTTTTT. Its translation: CASSQSGGGNTGELFF.